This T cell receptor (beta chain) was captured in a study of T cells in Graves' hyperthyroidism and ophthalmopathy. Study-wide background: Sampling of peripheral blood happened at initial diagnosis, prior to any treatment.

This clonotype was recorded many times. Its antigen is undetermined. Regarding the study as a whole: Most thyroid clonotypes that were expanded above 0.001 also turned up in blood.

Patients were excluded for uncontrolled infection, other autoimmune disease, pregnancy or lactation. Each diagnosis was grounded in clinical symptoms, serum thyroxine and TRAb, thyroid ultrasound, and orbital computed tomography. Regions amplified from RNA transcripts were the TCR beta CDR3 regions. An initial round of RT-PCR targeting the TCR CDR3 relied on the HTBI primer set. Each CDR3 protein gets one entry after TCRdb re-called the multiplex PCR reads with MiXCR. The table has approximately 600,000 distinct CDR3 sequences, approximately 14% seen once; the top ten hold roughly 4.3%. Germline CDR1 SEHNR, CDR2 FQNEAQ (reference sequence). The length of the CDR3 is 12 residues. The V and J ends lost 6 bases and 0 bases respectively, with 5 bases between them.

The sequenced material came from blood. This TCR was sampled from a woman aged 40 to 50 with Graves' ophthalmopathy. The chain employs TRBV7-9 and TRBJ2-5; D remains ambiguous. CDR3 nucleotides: TGTGCCAGCAGTCCGAACCAAGAGACCCAGTACTTC. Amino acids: CASSPNQETQYF.